A single TCR beta chain is shown here with its context. Its specificity is not known. The libraries of TRB cDNA were constructed through 5' RACE using UMI labels. Following a re-call of the 5' RACE reads, TCRdb has one entry per CDR3 protein and lacks DNA. The sample includes about 63,000 distinct CDR3 sequences. These data come from a study of CXCR3-negative and CXCR3-positive naive CD8 T cells. Study outcomes and limitations: Greater hydrophobicity was found in TRB CDR3s of CXCR3-positive naive cells than of CXCR3-negative naive cells.

The TCR was taken from a human donor in good health. Some clones in this sample may be carry-over from other donors' samples. Sequences were obtained from naive CXCR3+ CD8+ T cells from blood. Subset of the sample: CD45RO-CCR7+CD27+CD95- naive CD8+ T cells expressing CXCR3 (TNR3+).

The CDR3 here is CASSRQGTNYEQYF. The chain combines TRBV6-2 or TRBV6-3 with TRBJ2-7; TCRdb names TRBD1, which stays unverified in the absence of DNA. From germline, CDR1 is MNHEY and CDR2 SVGEGT. CDR3 length: 14 amino acids.